The clone carrying this TCR beta chain was seen a handful of times. The data originate from a study of blood T cells in healthy people across ages. Germline V lookup: CDR1 KGHSH, CDR2 LQKENI. This CDR3 is built from 15 residues. V lost 3 bases and J lost 2; bases outside the gene matches: 3. Every donor provided around 9.5 milliliters of peripheral blood. RNA extraction gave at least 5.5 micrograms of total RNA per sample. Primers used in a second PCR of about 6 to 11 cycles were a sample-barcoded 5' primer and a J-beta primer mix. Every cDNA was tagged by a template-switch adaptor with 12 random nucleotides. A minimum of 2.5 million CDR3-containing paired-end reads was obtained for each sample. TCRdb redid the calling of the 5' RACE reads with MiXCR, one entry per CDR3 protein. The profile covers over a million distinct CDR3 sequences, with 42% appearing a single time and approximately 7.9% taken by the ten largest.

The sequence was collected from a woman under 30 in good health. Sequenced material: blood. The V and J genes are TRBV18 and TRBJ2-5, with TRBD2 matching over 10 bases. CDR3 DNA sequence: TGTGCCAGCTCACCCCTAGCGGGGGATCAAGAGACCCAGTACTTC. Its protein product is CASSPLAGDQETQYF.